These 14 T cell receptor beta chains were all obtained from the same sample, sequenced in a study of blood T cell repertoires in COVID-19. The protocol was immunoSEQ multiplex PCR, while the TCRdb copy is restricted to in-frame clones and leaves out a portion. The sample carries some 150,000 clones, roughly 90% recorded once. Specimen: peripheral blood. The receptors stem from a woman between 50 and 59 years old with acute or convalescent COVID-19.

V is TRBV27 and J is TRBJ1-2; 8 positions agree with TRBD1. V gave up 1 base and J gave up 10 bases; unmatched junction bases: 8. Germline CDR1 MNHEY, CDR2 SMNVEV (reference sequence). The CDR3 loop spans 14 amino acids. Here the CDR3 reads CASSLYGTGSPYTF. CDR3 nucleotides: TGTGCCAGCAGTTTATATGGGACAGGTTCTCCCTACACCTTC.

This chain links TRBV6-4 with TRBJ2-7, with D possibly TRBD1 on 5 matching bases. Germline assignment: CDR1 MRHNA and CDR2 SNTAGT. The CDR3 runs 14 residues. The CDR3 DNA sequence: TGTGCTAATAAGGGGAAGCGCTCCTCCTACGAGCAGTACTTC. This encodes CANKGKRSSYEQYF.

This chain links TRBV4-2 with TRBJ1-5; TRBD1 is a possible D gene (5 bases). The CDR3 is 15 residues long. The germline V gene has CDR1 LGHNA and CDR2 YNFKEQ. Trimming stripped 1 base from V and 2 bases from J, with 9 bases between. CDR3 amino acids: CASSQGLQGNQPQHF. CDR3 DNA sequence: TGTGCCAGCAGCCAAGGGTTACAGGGCAATCAGCCCCAGCATTTT.

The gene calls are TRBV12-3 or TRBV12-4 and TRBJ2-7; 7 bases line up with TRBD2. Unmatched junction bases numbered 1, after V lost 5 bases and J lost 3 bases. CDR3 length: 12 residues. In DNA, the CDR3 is TGTGCCAGCAGTCCGGGGGGCTACGAGCAGTACTTC. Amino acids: CASSPGGYEQYF.

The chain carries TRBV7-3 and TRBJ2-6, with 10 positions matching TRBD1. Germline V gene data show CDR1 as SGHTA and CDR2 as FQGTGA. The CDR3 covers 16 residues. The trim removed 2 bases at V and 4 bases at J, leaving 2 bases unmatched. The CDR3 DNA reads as TGTGCCAGCAGCTTAGACAGGGGGCCAGGGGCCAACGTCCTGACTTTC. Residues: CASSLDRGPGANVLTF.

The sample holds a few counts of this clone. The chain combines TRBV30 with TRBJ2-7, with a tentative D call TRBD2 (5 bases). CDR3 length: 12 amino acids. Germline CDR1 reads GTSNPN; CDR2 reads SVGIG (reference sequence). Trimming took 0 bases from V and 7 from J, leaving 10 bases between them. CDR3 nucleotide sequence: TGTGCCTGGAGTGTACAGAGGAGGGAGCAGTACTTC. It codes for CAWSVQRREQYF.

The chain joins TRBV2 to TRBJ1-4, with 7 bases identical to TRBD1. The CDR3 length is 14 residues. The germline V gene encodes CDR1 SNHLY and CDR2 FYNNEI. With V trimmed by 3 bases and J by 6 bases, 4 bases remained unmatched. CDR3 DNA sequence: TGTGCCAGCAGTGATAGGGACAGAGATGAAAAACTGTTTTTT. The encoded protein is CASSDRDRDEKLFF.

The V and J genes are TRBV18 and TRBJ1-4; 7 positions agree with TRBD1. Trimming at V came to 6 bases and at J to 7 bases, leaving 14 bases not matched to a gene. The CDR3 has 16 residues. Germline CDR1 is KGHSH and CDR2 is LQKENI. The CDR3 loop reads CASSASTGEGVEKLFF. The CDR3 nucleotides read TGTGCCAGCTCGGCCTCAACAGGGGAAGGGGTTGAAAAACTGTTTTTT.

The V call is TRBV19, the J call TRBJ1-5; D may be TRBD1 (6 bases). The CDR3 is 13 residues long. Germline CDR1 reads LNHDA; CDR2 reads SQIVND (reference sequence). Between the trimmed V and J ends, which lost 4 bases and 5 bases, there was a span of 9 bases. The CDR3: CASSSYRDQPQHF. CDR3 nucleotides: TGTGCCAGTAGTAGCTACAGGGATCAGCCCCAGCATTTT.

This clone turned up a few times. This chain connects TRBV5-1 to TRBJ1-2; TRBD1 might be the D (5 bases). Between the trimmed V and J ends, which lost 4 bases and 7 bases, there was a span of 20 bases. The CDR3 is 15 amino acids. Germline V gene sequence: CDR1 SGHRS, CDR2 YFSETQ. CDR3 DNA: TGCGCCAGCAGCCCTGGGGGGGACCAGGAGGGTGGCTACACCTTC. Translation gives CASSPGGDQEGGYTF.

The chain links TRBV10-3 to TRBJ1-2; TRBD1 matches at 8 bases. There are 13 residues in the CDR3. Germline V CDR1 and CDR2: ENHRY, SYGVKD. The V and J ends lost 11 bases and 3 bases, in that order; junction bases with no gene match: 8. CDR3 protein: CAARPDRDYGYTF. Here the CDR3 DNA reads TGTGCCGCCCGCCCGGACAGGGACTATGGCTACACCTTC.

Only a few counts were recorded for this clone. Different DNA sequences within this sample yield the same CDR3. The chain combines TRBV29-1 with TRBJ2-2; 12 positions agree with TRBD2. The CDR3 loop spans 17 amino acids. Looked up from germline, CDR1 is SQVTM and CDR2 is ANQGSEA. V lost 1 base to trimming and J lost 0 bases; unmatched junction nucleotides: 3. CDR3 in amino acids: CSVEGLAGAANTGELFF. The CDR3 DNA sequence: TGCAGCGTTGAAGGACTAGCGGGGGCTGCGAACACCGGGGAGCTGTTTTTT.

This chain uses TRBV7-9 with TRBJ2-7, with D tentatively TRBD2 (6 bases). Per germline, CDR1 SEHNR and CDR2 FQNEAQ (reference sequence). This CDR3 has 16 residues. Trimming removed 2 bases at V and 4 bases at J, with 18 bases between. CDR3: CASSLSSGGGGYEQYF. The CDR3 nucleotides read TGTGCCAGCAGCTTATCATCCGGGGGAGGAGGGTACGAGCAGTACTTC.

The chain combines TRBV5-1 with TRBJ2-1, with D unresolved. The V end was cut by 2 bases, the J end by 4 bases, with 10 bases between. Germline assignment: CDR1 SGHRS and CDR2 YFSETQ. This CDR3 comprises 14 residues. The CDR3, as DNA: TGCGCCAGCAGCTTCCTAGAGAGGTACAATGAGCAGTTCTTC. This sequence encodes CASSFLERYNEQFF.